These 21 T cell receptor beta chains were sequenced from one sample in a study of blood T cell repertoires in COVID-19. The data were produced by immunoSEQ multiplex PCR, yet TCRdb's version contains in-frame clones alone and is incomplete. The sample lists 310,000 or so clones, about 91% occurring once. The sample taken for sequencing was peripheral blood. The receptors were sampled from a man between 25 and 39 years old with COVID-19, enrolled during active disease.

The chain links TRBV5-1 to TRBJ2-3; 7 bases are a match to TRBD2. CDR1 SGHRS and CDR2 YFSETQ come from the germline V gene. V dropped 0 bases and J dropped 4; count of bases not matched to a gene: 8. This CDR3 comprises 16 residues. The CDR3 nucleotides are TGCGCCAGCAGCTTGGGGGGCGGGAGAGTCGCAGATACGCAGTATTTT. This codes for CASSLGGGRVADTQYF.

The genes are TRBV7-6 and TRBJ1-1, with TRBD1 as a possible D gene (5 bases). The CDR3 is 18 amino acids. V was pared by 1 base and J by 3 bases, with 21 bases between. CDR1 SGHVS and CDR2 FNYEAQ come from the germline V gene. The DNA for the CDR3 is TGTGCCAGCAGCTTAGTCAGACCTTCAATCGACAGACACACTGAAGCTTTCTTT. It codes for CASSLVRPSIDRHTEAFF.

This clone was seen once. The CDR3 here is CSVRQLNYGYTF. The CDR3 nucleotides read TGCAGCGTTAGACAGCTCAACTATGGCTACACCTTC. The chain recombines TRBV29-1 with TRBJ1-2; a weak D match, TRBD1 (5 bases). The CDR3 sequence is 12 residues long. V was trimmed by 5 bases and J by 2 bases, leaving 9 bases between them. Germline CDR1 and CDR2: SQVTM and ANQGSEA.

This chain's CDR3 is CASSFWGEINQPQHF. CDR3 sequence (DNA): TGTGCCAGCAGCTTTTGGGGGGAAATCAATCAGCCCCAGCATTTT. The rearrangement links TRBV5-5 to TRBJ1-5; D is possibly TRBD1 (5 bases). The CDR3 runs 15 residues. Trimming shortened V by 2 bases and J by 3 bases, and 12 bases separated the two germline ends. The V gene's germline CDR1 is SGHKS and CDR2 YYEKEE (reference sequence).

The chain joins TRBV5-1 to TRBJ2-1; maybe TRBD1 (5 bases). Trimming pared 6 bases from V and 2 bases from J, leaving 12 bases between. The CDR3 spans 14 residues. Germline V gene data show CDR1 as SGHRS and CDR2 as YFSETQ. In DNA, the CDR3 is TGCGCCAGCAACACCCAGGGTGCCTACAATGAGCAGTTCTTC. It encodes CASNTQGAYNEQFF.

This clone was recorded once. This chain joins TRBV7-2 and TRBJ1-1, with D possibly being TRBD1 (6 bases). CDR3 size: 15 residues. Trimming took 6 bases from V and 1 from J, leaving 15 bases between them. Germline V gene sequence: CDR1 SGHTA, CDR2 FQGNSA. CDR3 amino acids: CASRPPGHRNTEAFF. CDR3 in DNA: TGTGCCAGCAGACCCCCGGGACATCGGAACACTGAAGCTTTCTTT. Using reference TRBV7-2 and TRBJ1-1 for the parts outside the CDR3, the full variable domain is GAGVSQSPSNKVTEKGKDVELRCDPISGHTALYWYRQSLGQGLEFLIYFQGNSAPDKSGLPSDRFSAERTGGSVSTLTIQRTQQEDSAVYLCASRPPGHRNTEAFFGQGTRLTVV.

This chain joins TRBV6-5 and TRBJ2-7; 12 nucleotides match TRBD2. CDR1 and CDR2 (germline): MNHEY, SVGAGI. V shed 2 bases, J shed 2 bases, and the junction held 1 base outside the gene matches. The CDR3 extends over 15 amino acids. Here the CDR3 reads CASSYGLAGTYEQYF. The CDR3 DNA reads as TGTGCCAGCAGTTACGGACTAGCGGGAACCTACGAGCAGTACTTC.

The V and J genes are TRBV9 and TRBJ2-5, with 7 bases matching TRBD1. CDR1 and CDR2 (germline): SGDLS, YYNGEE. The CDR3 covers 15 residues. Trimming cost V 0 bases and J 3 bases; bases outside gene matches: 5. CDR3 in DNA: TGTGCCAGCAGCGTAGAGGAAGGGGGCAAAGAGACCCAGTACTTC. Translated: CASSVEEGGKETQYF.

The rearrangement links TRBV6-6 to TRBJ1-5; possible D gene TRBD1, 6 bases. The V end lost 6 bases, the J end lost 6 bases, and 9 bases lay between the germline ends. The CDR3 is made up of 12 amino acids. Germline V gene sequence: CDR1 MNHNY, CDR2 SVGAGI (reference sequence). The CDR3 loop is CASSLQGQPQHF. The CDR3 DNA reads TGTGCCAGCAGCTTACAGGGTCAGCCCCAGCATTTT.

The rearrangement uses TRBV24-1 and TRBJ1-2; no reliable D call. Germline CDR1 reads KGHDR; CDR2 reads SFDVKD. The CDR3 loop spans 13 amino acids. V was clipped by 2 bases and J by 4 bases, with 7 bases between them. The CDR3 coding sequence is TGTGCCACCAGTGATTCGCACAGCTATGGCTACACCTTC. It specifies CATSDSHSYGYTF.

J is TRBJ2-3 and V is TRBV4-2; TRBD2 aligns across 12 bases. The length of the CDR3 is 16 residues. V dropped 1 base and J dropped 4; count of bases not matched to a gene: 3. Germline-derived CDR1 and CDR2 are LGHNA and YNFKEQ. The CDR3 here is CASSQGASGGADTQYF. In nucleotides, the CDR3 is TGTGCCAGCAGCCAAGGGGCTAGCGGGGGGGCAGATACGCAGTATTTT.

The V gene is TRBV6-1, the J gene TRBJ1-3; maybe TRBD1 (6 bases). V was trimmed by 2 bases and J by 0 bases, leaving 11 bases between them. The germline gives CDR1 MNHNS, CDR2 SASEGT. The CDR3 is made up of 16 amino acids. The CDR3 spells CASSEFLGGSGNTIYF. The DNA of the CDR3 is TGTGCCAGCAGTGAATTCTTAGGGGGCTCTGGAAACACCATATATTTT.

J is TRBJ1-4 and V is TRBV6-2 or TRBV6-3; the D is unclear. The CDR3 runs 14 residues. The germline V and J ends were trimmed by 2 bases and 8 bases, with 12 bases remaining between them. The germline gives CDR1 MNHEY, CDR2 SVGEGT. Here the CDR3 DNA reads TGTGCCAGCAGTTACAATGTAGTCCCCGAAAAACTGTTTTTT. Residues: CASSYNVVPEKLFF.

The CDR3: CASGNHLGGSRDEQFF. CDR3 in DNA: TGTGCCAGCGGCAACCACCTAGGCGGGAGTAGGGATGAGCAGTTCTTC. The chain recombines TRBV7-3 with TRBJ2-1; 7 bases are a match to TRBD2. CDR1 and CDR2 from the germline V gene are SGHTA and FQGTGA. The V and J ends lost 8 bases and 8 bases, in that order; junction bases with no gene match: 18. There are 16 residues in the CDR3.

The CDR3 spells CASSLGGGNSPLHF. The CDR3 nucleotides read TGCGCCAGCAGCTTGGGCGGGGGGAATTCACCCCTCCACTTT. The gene calls are TRBV5-1 and TRBJ1-6; TRBD1 might be the D (5 bases). V was trimmed by 0 bases and J by 7 bases, leaving 8 bases between them. The CDR3 loop spans 14 amino acids. Germline-derived CDR1 and CDR2 are SGHRS and YFSETQ.

The chain links TRBV4-1 to TRBJ2-7; 10 bases fit TRBD2. CDR1 and CDR2 (germline): MGHRA, YSYEKL. CDR3 length equals 17 residues. V gave up 4 bases and J gave up 1 base; unmatched junction bases: 10. The CDR3 spells CASSPYSTSGLSYEQYF. CDR3 DNA sequence: TGCGCCAGCAGCCCTTATTCGACTAGCGGGCTTTCCTACGAGCAGTACTTC.

J is TRBJ1-2 and V is TRBV28, with 12 nucleotides matching TRBD1. The CDR3 spans 15 residues. J was trimmed by 8 bases and V by 7 bases; bases with no gene match: 11. Germline loops: CDR1 MDHEN, CDR2 SYDVKM. This CDR3 reads CASIYPGQGAGGYTF. The CDR3 DNA is TGTGCCAGCATTTATCCGGGACAGGGGGCCGGGGGCTACACCTTC.

V usage is TRBV4-3 and J usage is TRBJ1-2, with D maybe TRBD1 (6 bases). V lost 4 bases to trimming and J lost 0 bases, with 24 bases between them. The CDR3 length is 19 residues. The germline gives CDR1 LGHNA, CDR2 YSLEER. Written as DNA, the CDR3 is TGCGCCAGCAGCCGAGAGCTCGGGACACGGAACCGAGCTAACTATGGCTACACCTTC. Its translation: CASSRELGTRNRANYGYTF.

The J gene is TRBJ1-4, the V gene TRBV19; 9 positions agree with TRBD1. The CDR3 consists of 14 residues. The V and J ends lost 6 bases and 7 bases, in that order; junction bases with no gene match: 6. Per the germline V gene, CDR1 is LNHDA and CDR2 is SQIVND (reference sequence). The CDR3 reads CASRDDRGSEKLFF. CDR3 DNA: TGTGCCAGTAGGGACGACAGGGGGAGTGAAAAACTGTTTTTT. The full variable domain, its missing parts supplied by reference TRBV19 and TRBJ1-4, is DGGITQSPKYLFRKEGQNVTLSCEQNLNHDAMYWYRQDPGQGLRLIYYSQIVNDFQKGDIAEGYSVSREKKESFPLTVTSAQKNPTAFYLCASRDDRGSEKLFFGSGTQLSVL.

The chain couples TRBV28 to TRBJ1-1; 8 bases match TRBD1. V was clipped by 8 bases and J by 1 base; unmatched bases: 6. Per the germline V gene, CDR1 is MDHEN and CDR2 is SYDVKM. This CDR3 contains 14 residues. The DNA for the CDR3 is TGTGCCAGCCTCAAGGGACAGGCGAACACTGAAGCTTTCTTT. Its translation: CASLKGQANTEAFF.

J is TRBJ1-6 and V is TRBV7-3; TRBD1 matches 8 bases. Germline trimming cut 3 bases from V and 2 bases from J; bases unmatched to any gene: 9. Germline V gene lookup returns CDR1 SGHTA and CDR2 FQGTGA. The CDR3 totals 18 residues. The DNA for the CDR3 is TGTGCCAGCAGCTTCCTAGACAGGGGAGGGACCTATAATTCACCCCTCCACTTT. This gives the protein CASSFLDRGGTYNSPLHF.